The next 20 T cell receptor beta chains were all read from a single sample in a study of cytomegalovirus exposure and HLA in healthy donors. With 60 Vbeta and 13 Jbeta primers, the PCR was carried out. Here immunoSEQ multiplex PCR was the method, and the copy in TCRdb shows in-frame clones only, minus some. The sample shows about 200,000 clones, roughly 85% of them seen only once. The sequenced sample was PBMCs. The receptor source for this set is a woman between 50 and 59 years old in good health and CMV-seronegative.

This clone was recorded only once. J is TRBJ2-5 and V is TRBV29-1, with D perhaps TRBD1 (5 bases). The CDR3 sequence is 13 residues long. Germline V gene data show CDR1 as SQVTM and CDR2 as ANQGSEA. Trimming stripped 5 bases from V and 1 base from J, with 11 bases between. Here the CDR3 reads CSVRRTRQETQYF. In DNA, the CDR3 is TGCAGCGTTCGAAGGACACGCCAAGAGACCCAGTACTTC.

The V call is TRBV5-1, the J call TRBJ2-7; D is undetermined. CDR3 length: 13 residues. V was trimmed by 4 bases and J by 0 bases, leaving 8 bases between them. Germline assignment: CDR1 SGHRS and CDR2 YFSETQ. CDR3 DNA sequence: TGCGCCAGCAGCCCCGAGTACTCCTACGAGCAGTACTTC. This gives the protein CASSPEYSYEQYF.

The chain uses TRBV5-1 and TRBJ1-1, with D possibly matching TRBD1 (6 bases). This CDR3 has 14 amino acids. Germline CDR1 and CDR2: SGHRS and YFSETQ. V lost 6 bases and J 1 base, leaving 13 bases between the germline ends. CDR3 region: CASTTQGENTEAFF. CDR3 nucleotide sequence: TGCGCCAGCACCACACAGGGAGAGAACACTGAAGCTTTCTTT.

This clone was picked up one time. The V call is TRBV6-1, the J call TRBJ1-5, with D perhaps TRBD1 (6 bases). CDR3 length: 14 residues. CDR1 is MNHNS and CDR2 is SASEGT in the germline V gene. V was trimmed by 6 bases and J by 1 base, leaving 10 bases between them. CDR3 loop: CASRSGQSNQPQHF. CDR3 bases: TGTGCCAGCAGATCCGGACAGAGCAATCAGCCCCAGCATTTT.

The rearrangement joins TRBV29-1 to TRBJ2-5; TRBD1 matches at 7 bases. Matching the DNA end better, TRBJ2-7 makes the J call doubtful. This CDR3 is built from 12 residues. Germline V lookup: CDR1 SQVTM, CDR2 ANQGSEA. The CDR3 region has the DNA TGCAGCGTTGAGGGACAGACCTACGAGCAGTACTTC. Its translation: CSVEGQTYEQYF.

The count of this clone is one. The chain is built from TRBV7-2 and TRBJ2-1; 12 bases line up with TRBD2. This CDR3 region has 17 residues. With 2 bases clipped from V and 7 bases from J, the junction kept 9 bases outside the gene matches. Germline V gives CDR1 SGHTA, CDR2 FQGNSA. The CDR3 coding sequence is TGTGCCAGCAGCTTAAGGGCTAGCGGGAGGGCCGGAAATGAGCAGTTCTTC. Its translation is CASSLRASGRAGNEQFF. Using reference TRBV7-2 and TRBJ2-1 for the parts outside the CDR3, the full variable domain is GAGVSQSPSNKVTEKGKDVELRCDPISGHTALYWYRQSLGQGLEFLIYFQGNSAPDKSGLPSDRFSAERTGGSVSTLTIQRTQQEDSAVYLCASSLRASGRAGNEQFFGPGTRLTVL.

The CDR3 here is CASSRYRAATDTQYF. CDR3 nucleotide sequence: TGTGCCAGCAGCCGCTACAGGGCTGCCACAGATACGCAGTATTTT. The chain employs TRBV14 and TRBJ2-3; possible D gene TRBD1, 6 bases. This CDR3 has 15 amino acids. CDR1 SGHDN and CDR2 FVKESK come from the germline V gene. Trimming cost V 4 bases and J 2 bases, with 13 bases left between them.

The rearrangement uses TRBV7-2 and TRBJ2-5, with D unclear. Trimming took off 0 bases at V and 6 bases at J, with 14 bases between the two ends. The CDR3 has 15 amino acids. Germline-derived CDR1 and CDR2 are SGHTA and FQGNSA. The CDR3 reads CASSLARDNLKTQYF. The CDR3 bases are TGTGCCAGCAGCTTAGCGCGAGACAACCTGAAGACCCAGTACTTC.

The chain recombines TRBV9 with TRBJ2-1; 8 nucleotides match TRBD2. Germline V CDR1 and CDR2: SGDLS, YYNGEE. CDR3 length: 14 residues. V dropped 1 base and J dropped 4; count of bases not matched to a gene: 1. CDR3 sequence (DNA): TGTGCCAGCAGCGTATTAGCGGGATACAATGAGCAGTTCTTC. Protein: CASSVLAGYNEQFF.

Only a few counts were recorded for this clone. The genes are TRBV28 and TRBJ2-7; 8 bases fit TRBD1. Losses at the gene ends were 6 bases for V and 5 bases for J; bases not matched to a gene: 6. This CDR3 has 13 amino acids. Per the germline V gene, CDR1 is MDHEN and CDR2 is SYDVKM. This CDR3 is CASRLGQGDEQYF. Written as DNA, the CDR3 is TGTGCCAGCAGACTTGGACAGGGTGACGAGCAGTACTTC.

The table lists this clone with a count of one. This sequence joins TRBV27 and TRBJ1-1; 7 bases are a match to TRBD1. Trimming took 6 bases from V and 2 from J; bases not matched to a gene: 12. Germline V CDR1 and CDR2: MNHEY, SMNVEV (reference sequence). The CDR3 is 16 amino acids. DNA of the CDR3: TGTGCCAGCAGCCTAAGGGGGCTCGGCGGTAACACTGAAGCTTTCTTT. This codes for CASSLRGLGGNTEAFF.

This chain uses TRBV9 with TRBJ2-7; 11 nucleotides agree with TRBD2. The trim removed 2 bases at V and 5 bases at J, leaving 6 bases unmatched. The germline gives CDR1 SGDLS, CDR2 YYNGEE. The CDR3 length is 15 residues. The DNA for the CDR3 is TGTGCCAGCAGCGTTAGCGGGAGGGCGGTGGACGAGCAGTACTTC. Translating gives CASSVSGRAVDEQYF.

J is TRBJ1-4 and V is TRBV28; 9 bases are shared with TRBD1. The germline CDR1 and CDR2 sequences are MDHEN and SYDVKM. The trim removed 4 bases at V and 5 bases at J, leaving 11 bases unmatched. The length of the CDR3 is 17 residues. Here the CDR3 reads CASSSDLQGASNEKLFF. The CDR3, as DNA: TGTGCCAGCAGTTCGGATTTACAGGGGGCATCGAATGAAAAACTGTTTTTT. Based on the CDR3 plus reference TRBV28 and TRBJ1-4, the full variable domain is DVKVTQSSRYLVKRTGEKVFLECVQDMDHENMFWYRQDPGLGLRLIYFSYDVKMKEKGDIPEGYSVSREKKERFSLILESASTNQTSMYLCASSSDLQGASNEKLFFGSGTQLSVL.

V usage is TRBV28 and J usage is TRBJ1-1; 10 positions agree with TRBD1. V lost 6 bases to trimming and J lost 6 bases; unmatched junction nucleotides: 10. CDR3 length: 15 amino acids. From germline, CDR1 is MDHEN and CDR2 SYDVKM. CDR3 in DNA: TGTGCCAGCAGGTTAGCCGGGACAGGGGACCCTGAAGCTTTCTTT. This encodes CASRLAGTGDPEAFF.

This chain connects TRBV28 to TRBJ2-2; D unclear. Germline V lookup: CDR1 MDHEN, CDR2 SYDVKM. Trimming took 4 bases from V and 3 from J, leaving 9 bases between them. The CDR3 length is 14 residues. The CDR3 DNA reads TGTGCCAGCAGTTCCCCAGGCTACACCGGGGAGCTGTTTTTT. Residues: CASSSPGYTGELFF.

The chain has TRBV7-2 and TRBJ2-5, with D tentatively TRBD1 (6 bases). CDR3 length: 13 amino acids. Germline-derived CDR1 and CDR2 are SGHTA and FQGNSA. V was cut by 5 bases and J by 3 bases, with 10 bases left in between. As DNA, the CDR3 is TGTGCCAGCAGCAAGGACAGAAAAGAGACCCAGTACTTC. Encoded protein: CASSKDRKETQYF.

The rearrangement joins TRBV5-1 to TRBJ1-2; D unresolved. CDR3 length equals 16 residues. The germline V and J ends were trimmed by 0 bases and 4 bases, with 16 bases remaining between them. From germline, CDR1 is SGHRS and CDR2 YFSETQ. The CDR3 region has the DNA TGCGCCAGCAGCTTGGTTGCGGACTCTAACTTCTATGGCTACACCTTC. Encoded protein: CASSLVADSNFYGYTF.

The J gene is TRBJ2-1, the V gene TRBV10-2; 7 bases align to TRBD2. The CDR3 consists of 14 residues. CDR1 is WSHSY, CDR2 SAAADI, per germline. J lost 7 bases, V lost 4 bases, and 7 bases had no gene match. The CDR3 DNA sequence: TGCGCCAGCAGTGGAGAGGGAGGGAGGAATGAGCAGTTCTTC. It specifies CASSGEGGRNEQFF.

The chain uses TRBV19 and TRBJ1-2; 10 bases fit TRBD1. The germline V gene encodes CDR1 LNHDA and CDR2 SQIVND (reference sequence). Trimming took 4 bases from V and 2 from J; bases not matched to a gene: 10. The CDR3 covers 17 residues. The CDR3 region is CASSKSGQGRENYGYTF. CDR3 nucleotides: TGTGCCAGTAGTAAGTCGGGACAGGGGCGTGAAAACTATGGCTACACCTTC.

The rearrangement uses TRBV5-1 and TRBJ2-7, with 11 bases matching TRBD1. V shed 4 bases and J 0 bases; nucleotides not matched to a gene: 6. The CDR3 loop spans 16 amino acids. Germline V lookup: CDR1 SGHRS, CDR2 YFSETQ. The CDR3 sequence: CASSGSGQGVSYEQYF. In DNA form, the CDR3 reads TGCGCCAGCAGCGGATCGGGACAGGGGGTCTCCTACGAGCAGTACTTC.